This T cell receptor (beta chain) was sequenced in a study of blood T cell repertoires in COVID-19. Recovered Cohort 3 donors showed two negative PCRs, clearance, or symptom resolution. Libraries were prepared by immunoSEQ multiplex PCR; TCRdb keeps only in-frame clonotypes and omits some of them. The sample gives some 390,000 clones, more than 80% of which show up once; 0.95% to 1.3% is in the top ten. Germline V gene data show CDR1 as MNHEY and CDR2 as SMNVEV (reference sequence). This CDR3 contains 14 residues. V lost 7 bases to trimming and J lost 4 bases, with 14 bases between them. This clonotype was sampled from a man aged 30 to 39 who had recovered from COVID-19. Sequenced: PBMCs or T cells enriched from blood (not recorded which). This chain uses TRBV27 with TRBJ1-5; maybe TRBD1 (5 bases). For the CDR3, the DNA is TGTGCCAGCACCCTGCGGGGGGGTAATCAGCCCCAGCATTTT. As protein: CASTLRGGNQPQHF.